These T cell receptor beta chains were read from a single sample in a study of regulatory T cells in long-lasting Graves disease. TCRdb reanalysed the multiplex PCR reads using MiXCR and keeps one entry per CDR3 protein. The sample records about 470,000 distinct CDR3 sequences, 20% to 25% being singletons. The sequences come from peripheral blood mononuclear cells (PBMCs), collected when the disease was refractory, from a patient treated with antithyroid drugs. The receptor set was obtained from a female donor with Graves disease. The CDR3 runs from the conserved cysteine through the conserved F or W. A D gene is named only where the DNA matches it firmly. A row's size may be missing; if present it is once, few, many or a size class.

len: 14
d_gene: NA
j_gene: TRBJ1-1
v_gene: TRBV7-9
abundance: NA
CDR3aa: CASSLEDRNTEAFF
CDR3nt: TGTGCCAGCAGCTTAGAGGACAGGAACACTGAAGCTTTCTTT

len: 16
d_gene: NA
j_gene: TRBJ2-3
v_gene: TRBV28
abundance: once
CDR3aa: CASSSMRSGVTDTQYF
CDR3nt: TGTGCCAGCAGTTCTATGCGGTCGGGAGTAACAGATACGCAGTATTTT

len: 15
d_gene: NA
j_gene: TRBJ1-4
v_gene: TRBV12-3/TRBV12-4
abundance: many
CDR3aa: CASSDLFSTNEKLFF
CDR3nt: TGTGCCAGCAGTGACCTATTTTCAACTAATGAAAAACTGTTTTTT

len: 16
d_gene: NA
j_gene: TRBJ1-4
v_gene: TRBV28
abundance: many
CDR3aa: CASSPRGTAANEKLFF
CDR3nt: TGTGCCAGCAGTCCCCGAGGGACTGCCGCTAATGAAAAACTGTTTTTT

len: 16
d_gene: TRBD1
j_gene: TRBJ2-1
v_gene: TRBV27
abundance: NA
CDR3aa: CASSLSWDRVSDEQFF
CDR3nt: TGTGCCAGCAGTTTATCTTGGGACAGGGTCAGCGATGAGCAGTTCTTC

len: 13
d_gene: NA
j_gene: TRBJ2-7
v_gene: TRBV3-1
abundance: NA
CDR3aa: CASSQYATYEQYF
CDR3nt: TGTGCCAGCAGCCAGTATGCTACCTACGAGCAGTACTTC

len: 13
d_gene: TRBD1
j_gene: TRBJ2-7
v_gene: TRBV28
abundance: many
CDR3aa: CASSRQGTNEQYF
CDR3nt: TGTGCCAGCAGTCGACAGGGAACCAACGAGCAGTACTTC

len: 14
d_gene: NA
j_gene: TRBJ2-1
v_gene: TRBV5-4
abundance: NA
CDR3aa: CASSLLGPYDEQFF
CDR3nt: TGTGCCAGCAGCTTGTTGGGCCCATACGATGAGCAGTTCTTC

len: 15
d_gene: TRBD2
j_gene: TRBJ2-7
v_gene: TRBV9
abundance: few
CDR3aa: CASSVQLAATYEQYF
CDR3nt: TGTGCCAGCAGCGTACAACTAGCGGCCACCTACGAGCAGTACTTC

len: 15
d_gene: NA
j_gene: TRBJ1-1
v_gene: TRBV6-1
abundance: few
CDR3aa: CASSISPWVNTEAFF
CDR3nt: TGTGCCAGCAGTATCTCCCCGTGGGTAAACACTGAAGCTTTCTTT

len: 16
d_gene: TRBD1
j_gene: TRBJ2-2
v_gene: TRBV2
abundance: many
CDR3aa: CASSERTGENTGELFF
CDR3nt: TGTGCCAGCAGTGAACGGACAGGAGAGAACACCGGGGAGCTGTTTTTT

len: 13
d_gene: NA
j_gene: TRBJ2-2
v_gene: TRBV12-3/TRBV12-4
abundance: many
CDR3aa: CASSLEGPGELFF
CDR3nt: TGTGCCAGCAGTTTAGAGGGGCCCGGGGAGCTGTTTTTT

len: 14
d_gene: NA
j_gene: TRBJ1-6
v_gene: TRBV6-2/TRBV6-3
abundance: many
CDR3aa: CASSYSQGGSPLHF
CDR3nt: TGTGCCAGCAGTTACTCCCAGGGAGGTTCACCCCTCCACTTT

len: 16
d_gene: NA
j_gene: TRBJ1-1
v_gene: TRBV7-9
abundance: NA
CDR3aa: CASSPSGGREFTEAFF
CDR3nt: TGTGCCAGCAGCCCCTCCGGGGGCAGAGAATTTACTGAAGCTTTCTTT

len: 15
d_gene: NA
j_gene: TRBJ1-6
v_gene: TRBV7-9
abundance: few
CDR3aa: CASSLQGFDNSPLHF
CDR3nt: TGTGCCAGCAGCTTACAGGGGTTCGATAATTCACCCCTCCACTTT

len: 11
d_gene: TRBD1
j_gene: TRBJ2-7
v_gene: TRBV20-1
abundance: NA
CDR3aa: CSAATGGEQYF
CDR3nt: TGCAGTGCCGCGACAGGGGGCGAGCAGTACTTC

len: 14
d_gene: NA
j_gene: TRBJ2-2
v_gene: TRBV9
abundance: few
CDR3aa: CASSVDRAGRELFF
CDR3nt: TGTGCCAGCAGCGTAGATCGTGCGGGCCGGGAGCTGTTTTTT

len: 14
d_gene: TRBD1
j_gene: TRBJ1-2
v_gene: TRBV19
abundance: many
CDR3aa: CASSRDRDNYGYTF
CDR3nt: TGTGCCAGTAGCCGGGACAGGGATAACTATGGCTACACCTTC

len: 15
d_gene: TRBD1
j_gene: TRBJ1-1
v_gene: TRBV19
abundance: few
CDR3aa: CASSTQGGRYTEAFF
CDR3nt: TGTGCCAGTAGTACCCAGGGGGGTCGGTACACTGAAGCTTTCTTT

len: 14
d_gene: TRBD1
j_gene: TRBJ2-7
v_gene: TRBV29-1
abundance: NA
CDR3aa: CSVKPGQAPYEQYF
CDR3nt: TGCAGCGTGAAGCCGGGACAGGCTCCCTACGAGCAGTACTTC

len: 14
d_gene: NA
j_gene: TRBJ1-1
v_gene: TRBV3-1
abundance: many
CDR3aa: CASGFAGRHTEAFF
CDR3nt: TGTGCCAGCGGATTTGCAGGGCGACACACTGAAGCTTTCTTT

len: 14
d_gene: NA
j_gene: TRBJ2-5
v_gene: TRBV6-2/TRBV6-3
abundance: NA
CDR3aa: CASSLVGKEETQYF
CDR3nt: TGTGCCAGCAGTTTGGTGGGGAAAGAGGAGACCCAGTACTTC

len: 16
d_gene: NA
j_gene: TRBJ1-2
v_gene: TRBV27
abundance: many
CDR3aa: CASSLSQEAGFYGYTF
CDR3nt: TGTGCCAGCAGTTTATCGCAGGAGGCTGGATTCTATGGCTACACCTTC

len: 14
d_gene: NA
j_gene: TRBJ1-1
v_gene: TRBV24-1
abundance: many
CDR3aa: CATSDYGENTEAFF
CDR3nt: TGTGCCACCAGTGATTACGGGGAGAACACTGAAGCTTTCTTT

len: 12
d_gene: TRBD1
j_gene: TRBJ2-4
v_gene: TRBV13
abundance: many
CDR3aa: CASSFPGTGMYF
CDR3nt: TGTGCCAGCAGCTTCCCCGGGACAGGGATGTACTTC

len: 15
d_gene: NA
j_gene: TRBJ1-3
v_gene: TRBV7-7
abundance: NA
CDR3aa: CASSFSAGAGNTIYF
CDR3nt: TGTGCTAGCAGCTTTTCGGCGGGGGCTGGAAACACCATATATTTT

len: 14
d_gene: TRBD1
j_gene: TRBJ1-6
v_gene: TRBV30
abundance: NA
CDR3aa: CAWNPGTGDSPLHF
CDR3nt: TGTGCCTGGAACCCTGGGACAGGGGATTCACCCCTCCACTTT

len: 14
d_gene: TRBD1
j_gene: TRBJ1-6
v_gene: TRBV12-3/TRBV12-4
abundance: many
CDR3aa: CASRATGYNSPLHF
CDR3nt: TGTGCCAGCAGGGCGACAGGGTATAATTCACCCCTCCACTTT

len: 15
d_gene: TRBD1
j_gene: TRBJ2-7
v_gene: TRBV11-2
abundance: many
CDR3aa: CASSLVSGQGSEQYF
CDR3nt: TGTGCCAGCAGCTTAGTTTCTGGACAGGGCTCCGAGCAGTACTTC

len: 18
d_gene: TRBD2
j_gene: TRBJ2-3
v_gene: TRBV7-2
abundance: NA
CDR3aa: CASSLTASGRAVTDTQYF
CDR3nt: TGTGCCAGCAGCTTAACGGCTAGCGGGAGGGCCGTTACAGATACGCAGTATTTT

len: 19
d_gene: NA
j_gene: TRBJ1-6
v_gene: TRBV27
abundance: NA
CDR3aa: CASSLYLVPGGSYNSPLHF
CDR3nt: TGTGCCAGCAGTTTATACCTCGTTCCCGGGGGCTCCTATAATTCACCCCTCCACTTT

len: 15
d_gene: NA
j_gene: TRBJ2-7
v_gene: TRBV29-1
abundance: few
CDR3aa: CSVVGWTVSSYEQYF
CDR3nt: TGCAGCGTTGTTGGTTGGACGGTCAGCTCCTACGAGCAGTACTTC

len: 12
d_gene: NA
j_gene: TRBJ1-1
v_gene: TRBV10-3
abundance: few
CDR3aa: CAIRQVGAEAFF
CDR3nt: TGTGCCATCAGACAGGTTGGCGCTGAAGCTTTCTTT

len: 15
d_gene: NA
j_gene: TRBJ2-5
v_gene: TRBV11-1
abundance: many
CDR3aa: CASSLSLRVGETQYF
CDR3nt: TGTGCCAGCAGCTTATCACTCAGGGTCGGGGAGACCCAGTACTTC

len: 15
d_gene: NA
j_gene: TRBJ1-3
v_gene: TRBV2
abundance: many
CDR3aa: CASSVGTEPGNTIYF
CDR3nt: TGTGCCAGCAGCGTCGGGACCGAGCCCGGAAACACCATATATTTT

len: 14
d_gene: NA
j_gene: TRBJ1-4
v_gene: TRBV27
abundance: many
CDR3aa: CASRPGLRDEKLFF
CDR3nt: TGTGCCAGCAGACCGGGCCTTCGCGACGAAAAACTGTTTTTT

len: 14
d_gene: NA
j_gene: TRBJ1-5
v_gene: TRBV30
abundance: few
CDR3aa: CAWSHLGGYQPQHF
CDR3nt: TGTGCCTGGAGTCACTTGGGAGGATATCAGCCCCAGCATTTT

len: 18
d_gene: TRBD1
j_gene: TRBJ1-1
v_gene: TRBV20-1
abundance: few
CDR3aa: CSARAPLINRDRGVGAFF
CDR3nt: TGCAGTGCTAGAGCCCCCCTAATAAACCGGGACAGGGGCGTAGGAGCTTTCTTT

len: 18
d_gene: NA
j_gene: TRBJ2-3
v_gene: TRBV20-1
abundance: few
CDR3aa: CSASGPGTSKAVTDTQYF
CDR3nt: TGCAGTGCCAGCGGGCCCGGAACTAGCAAGGCCGTCACAGATACGCAGTATTTT

len: 17
d_gene: TRBD2
j_gene: TRBJ2-5
v_gene: TRBV2
abundance: many
CDR3aa: CASSRTSGGLIGETQYF
CDR3nt: TGTGCCAGCAGTAGGACTAGCGGGGGACTTATCGGAGAGACCCAGTACTTC

len: 16
d_gene: NA
j_gene: TRBJ2-2
v_gene: TRBV5-6
abundance: NA
CDR3aa: CASSLGAGTTIGELFF
CDR3nt: TGTGCCAGCAGCTTGGGGGCCGGGACAACGATCGGGGAGCTGTTTTTT

len: 15
d_gene: TRBD2
j_gene: TRBJ2-1
v_gene: TRBV12-3/TRBV12-4
abundance: NA
CDR3aa: CASTLGGPTRNEQFF
CDR3nt: TGTGCCAGCACCCTGGGAGGGCCGACTAGAAATGAGCAGTTCTTC

len: 15
d_gene: NA
j_gene: TRBJ1-1
v_gene: TRBV7-2
abundance: NA
CDR3aa: CASSLDFLPTTEAFF
CDR3nt: TGTGCCAGCAGCTTAGATTTCCTCCCGACGACTGAAGCTTTCTTT

len: 18
d_gene: NA
j_gene: TRBJ2-2
v_gene: TRBV19
abundance: few
CDR3aa: CASSIKFWQLMNTGELFF
CDR3nt: TGTGCCAGTAGTATTAAATTTTGGCAGCTCATGAACACCGGGGAGCTGTTTTTT

len: 16
d_gene: NA
j_gene: TRBJ2-1
v_gene: TRBV12-3/TRBV12-4
abundance: NA
CDR3aa: CASSSGTWRGDNEQFF
CDR3nt: TGTGCCAGCAGTTCGGGTACATGGAGGGGTGACAATGAGCAGTTCTTC

len: 14
d_gene: NA
j_gene: TRBJ2-7
v_gene: TRBV28
abundance: many
CDR3aa: CASSSPGVPYEQYF
CDR3nt: TGTGCCAGCAGTTCCCCGGGGGTACCCTACGAGCAGTACTTC